The 20 T cell receptor beta chains below were found in one sample sequenced in a study of blood T cell repertoires in COVID-19. Some clones are missing from TCRdb's copy, which holds only in-frame ones; the method was immunoSEQ multiplex PCR. This table holds fewer than 200,000 clones, approximately 82% found once. Sequencing was performed on PBMCs or T cells enriched from blood (not recorded which). The origin of the receptors is a woman in her forties or fifties who had recovered from COVID-19.

V and J are TRBV7-9 and TRBJ2-3; TRBD2 agrees at 12 bases. Per germline, CDR1 SEHNR and CDR2 FQNEAQ (reference sequence). The trim removed 2 bases at V and 6 bases at J, leaving 3 bases unmatched. CDR3 size: 15 residues. CDR3 in DNA: TGTGCCAGCAGCTTACTAGCGGGAGGGCCTGATACGCAGTATTTT. Its protein product is CASSLLAGGPDTQYF.

The chain couples TRBV29-1 to TRBJ1-1, with 9 bases lining up with TRBD1. CDR3 length: 13 amino acids. Losses at the gene ends were 3 bases for V and 5 bases for J; bases not matched to a gene: 4. The V gene's germline CDR1 is SQVTM and CDR2 ANQGSEA. The CDR3 loop reads CSVDRQGGTEAFF. For the CDR3, the DNA is TGCAGCGTTGATCGACAGGGGGGAACTGAAGCTTTCTTT. The full variable domain, in which reference TRBV29-1 and TRBJ1-1 provide the parts outside the CDR3, is SAVISQKPSRDICQRGTSLTIQCQVDSQVTMMFWYRQQPGQSLTLIATANQGSEATYESGFVIDKFPISRPNLTFSTLTVSNMSPEDSSIYLCSVDRQGGTEAFFGQGTRLTVV.

V and J are TRBV5-1 and TRBJ1-6, with 9 bases matching TRBD1. The CDR3 sequence is 15 residues long. Germline V gene sequence: CDR1 SGHRS, CDR2 YFSETQ. The V segment lost 2 bases and the J segment 8 bases; nucleotides outside the gene matches: 5. The CDR3 here is CASSFRQGVDSPLHF. In nucleotides, the CDR3 is TGCGCCAGCAGCTTCAGACAGGGGGTTGATTCACCCCTCCACTTT.

The chain is built from TRBV9 and TRBJ2-1, with a possible D match to TRBD2 (5 bases). Trimming took off 7 bases at V and 4 bases at J, with 15 bases between the two ends. The germline gives CDR1 SGDLS, CDR2 YYNGEE. The CDR3 totals 14 residues. In DNA form, the CDR3 reads TGTGCCAGCTCCACGGGGTATTCGTACAATGAGCAGTTCTTC. Translating it yields CASSTGYSYNEQFF.

The chain carries TRBV9 and TRBJ1-5; D is possibly TRBD1 (6 bases). Trimming removed 4 bases at V and 5 bases at J, with 19 bases between. Germline V lookup: CDR1 SGDLS, CDR2 YYNGEE. The CDR3 runs 16 residues. The CDR3 sequence: CASSSTGCKRDQPQHF. The DNA of the CDR3 is TGTGCCAGCAGCTCCACAGGGTGTAAGAGGGATCAGCCCCAGCATTTT.

V and J are TRBV11-2 and TRBJ2-7; TRBD1 matches at 9 bases. Germline CDR1 SGHAT, CDR2 FQNNGV. V gave up 5 bases and J gave up 3 bases; unmatched junction bases: 5. This CDR3 comprises 14 residues. The CDR3 DNA is TGTGCCAGCAGCGCCGGGACAGGGAACTACGAGCAGTACTTC. This translates into CASSAGTGNYEQYF.

Ten or more counts support this clone. This chain connects TRBV25-1 to TRBJ2-3; 7 nucleotides align to TRBD2. Germline CDR1 is MGHDK and CDR2 is SYGVNS. J lost 4 bases, V lost 3 bases, and 13 bases had no gene match. The CDR3 is made up of 17 amino acids. The CDR3 bases are TGTGCCAGCAGTGATTCCTTAGCGTTACGGGGGGCAGATACGCAGTATTTT. Its translation: CASSDSLALRGADTQYF.

V usage is TRBV5-1 and J usage is TRBJ2-1; 7 bases are a match to TRBD1. This CDR3 is built from 15 residues. Germline CDR1 is SGHRS and CDR2 is YFSETQ. V lost 5 bases to trimming and J lost 3 bases; unmatched junction nucleotides: 8. CDR3 DNA: TGCGCCAGCAGATCCTTGGGACAGAACTACAATGAGCAGTTCTTC. Translation: CASRSLGQNYNEQFF.

DNA of the CDR3: TGTGCCAGCTCACCACGCCTCGGACACGATAATTCACCCCTCCACTTT. Protein sequence: CASSPRLGHDNSPLHF. The J gene is TRBJ1-6, the V gene TRBV18; D perhaps matches TRBD1 (5 bases). In germline, CDR1 is KGHSH, CDR2 LQKENI. V lost 1 base and J 5 bases, leaving 12 bases between the germline ends. This CDR3 has 16 residues. Full variable domain (rest looked up from reference TRBV18 and TRBJ1-6): NAGVMQNPRHLVRRRGQEARLRCSPMKGHSHVYWYRQLPEEGLKFMVYLQKENIIDESGMPKERFSAEFPKEGPSILRIQQVVRGDSAAYFCASSPRLGHDNSPLHFGNGTRLTVT.

The chain has TRBV4-3 and TRBJ1-4, with TRBD1 matching 7 bases. CDR3 length: 18 residues. Germline loops: CDR1 LGHNA, CDR2 YSLEER. Unmatched junction bases numbered 13, after V lost 1 base and J lost 5 bases. The CDR3 spells CASSQAQARTGSNEKLFF. In DNA form, the CDR3 reads TGCGCCAGCAGCCAAGCTCAGGCTAGGACAGGATCGAATGAAAAACTGTTTTTT.

The chain joins TRBV12-5 to TRBJ2-1; D is uncertain. Trimming removed 1 base at V and 10 bases at J, with 5 bases between. Germline CDR1 LGHNT, CDR2 FRNRAP. The CDR3 covers 11 residues. The CDR3 loop is CASGLDREQFF. CDR3 bases: TGTGCTAGTGGTTTGGACAGAGAGCAGTTCTTC.

Only a few counts were recorded for this clone. The J gene is TRBJ2-7, the V gene TRBV5-1, with TRBD2 matching 9 bases. The germline gives CDR1 SGHRS, CDR2 YFSETQ. The V and J ends lost 4 bases and 0 bases, in that order; junction bases with no gene match: 5. The CDR3 sequence is 15 residues long. The CDR3 sequence: CASSQTSGPSYEQYF. The CDR3 DNA is TGCGCCAGCAGCCAAACTAGCGGGCCCTCCTACGAGCAGTACTTC.

The chain employs TRBV11-1 and TRBJ2-7; 10 bases are shared with TRBD2. CDR1 SGHAT and CDR2 FQDESV come from the germline V gene (reference sequence). The CDR3 sequence is 16 residues long. Losses at the gene ends were 5 bases for V and 4 bases for J; bases not matched to a gene: 11. The CDR3: CASSLTSASGSYEQYF. The CDR3 DNA is TGTGCCAGCAGCCTGACCTCCGCTAGCGGGAGTTACGAGCAGTACTTC. Looking up the rest from reference TRBV11-1 and TRBJ2-7 gives the full variable domain: EAEVAQSPRYKITEKSQAVAFWCDPISGHATLYWYRQILGQGPELLVQFQDESVVDDSQLPKDRFSAERLKGVDSTLKIQPAELGDSAMYLCASSLTSASGSYEQYFGPGTRLTVT.

The chain links TRBV21-1 to TRBJ2-7; TRBD2 reflects the table's D call only, with no check against the DNA. TRBV21-1 is a recognized pseudogene. CDR3 length: 12 residues. The CDR3 loop reads CASSPAEGEQYF. Here the CDR3 DNA reads TGTGCCAGCAGCCCGGCCGAGGGCGAGCAGTACTTC.

V gene TRBV5-1 combines with J gene TRBJ2-7; 10 bases agree with TRBD2. CDR3 length: 15 amino acids. CDR1 and CDR2 from the germline V gene are SGHRS and YFSETQ. V shed 0 bases, J shed 4 bases, and the junction held 4 bases outside the gene matches. The CDR3 protein is CASSLETSGTYEQYF. CDR3 in DNA: TGCGCCAGCAGCTTGGAAACTAGCGGGACATACGAGCAGTACTTC.

The V call is TRBV28, the J call TRBJ2-1, with 8 bases matching TRBD1. Germline V lookup: CDR1 MDHEN, CDR2 SYDVKM. With V trimmed by 7 bases and J by 5 bases, 4 bases remained unmatched. The length of the CDR3 is 13 residues. CDR3 protein: CASTSGQDNEQFF. The CDR3 DNA is TGTGCCAGCACCTCGGGACAGGACAATGAGCAGTTCTTC.

CDR3 region: CASSLAGGTYEQYF. The CDR3 DNA follows: TGCGCCAGCAGCTTGGCGGGGGGTACCTACGAGCAGTACTTC. V usage is TRBV5-1 and J usage is TRBJ2-7; 7 positions match TRBD2. The CDR3 consists of 14 residues. Germline loops: CDR1 SGHRS, CDR2 YFSETQ. V lost 0 bases to trimming and J lost 2 bases; unmatched junction nucleotides: 2.

The chain is built from TRBV7-3 and TRBJ1-1; D perhaps matches TRBD1 (6 bases). CDR1 and CDR2 from the germline V gene are SGHTA and FQGTGA. V lost 5 bases and J lost 4, with 14 bases in between. The CDR3 extends over 14 amino acids. DNA of the CDR3: TGTGCCAGCAGCGCACAGGGCGGCGGCACTGAAGCTTTCTTT. The encoded protein is CASSAQGGGTEAFF.

This rearrangement joins TRBV10-1 to TRBJ2-7, with D unclear. This CDR3 spans 13 amino acids. Germline V gene lookup returns CDR1 WNHNN and CDR2 SYGVQD (reference sequence). V was trimmed by 2 bases and J by 4 bases, leaving 9 bases between them. This chain's CDR3 is CASSEEIRYEQYF. The CDR3 DNA reads as TGCGCCAGCAGTGAGGAGATTCGGTACGAGCAGTACTTC.

The chain combines TRBV2 with TRBJ1-2; D ambiguous. Trimming took off 6 bases at V and 3 bases at J, with 8 bases between the two ends. Germline CDR1 is SNHLY and CDR2 is FYNNEI. The CDR3 has 12 residues. The chain's CDR3 is CASSGQDYGYTF. As DNA, the CDR3 is TGTGCCAGCAGCGGTCAGGACTATGGCTACACCTTC.